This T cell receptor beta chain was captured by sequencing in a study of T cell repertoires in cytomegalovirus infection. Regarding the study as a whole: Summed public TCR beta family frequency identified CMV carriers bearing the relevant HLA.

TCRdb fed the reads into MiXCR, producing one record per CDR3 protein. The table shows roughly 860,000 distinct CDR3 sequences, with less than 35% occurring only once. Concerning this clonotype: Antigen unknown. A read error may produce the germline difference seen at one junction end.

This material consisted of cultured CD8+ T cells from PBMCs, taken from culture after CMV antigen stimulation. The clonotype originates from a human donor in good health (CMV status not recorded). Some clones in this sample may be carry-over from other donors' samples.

This chain's CDR3 is CASRLGGGDTQYF. The CDR3 nucleotides are TGTGCCAGCAGGTTAGGGGGTGGAGATACGCAGTATTTT. This chain links TRBV7-6 with TRBJ2-3, with a tentative D call TRBD1 (6 bases). Looked up from germline, CDR1 is SGHVS and CDR2 is FNYEAQ. This CDR3 region has 13 residues.